This T cell receptor beta chain was retrieved from a study of T cell responses to AZD1222 COVID-19 vaccine. Overall study findings and caveats: Vaccination with two AZD1222 doses was followed by a rise in Spike-specific TCR breadth and depth. Clonal diversity may have been underestimated in mostly white British donors. At baseline, just 6 or 7 AZD1222 recipients tested seropositive.

Measured with immunoSEQ multiplex PCR; TCRdb has only the in-frame clones, and not every one. The table has more than 150,000 clones, around 92% seen once. Details on this clone: Its matching antigen is unknown.

Here the sequenced sample was peripheral blood, taken on day 0 of AZD1222 vaccination. This TCR was recovered from an adult in good health.

In DNA, the CDR3 is TGCGCCAGCAGCCTGGACATCCGTGGAAACACCATATATTTT. Translating it yields CASSLDIRGNTIYF. The chain employs TRBV5-1 and TRBJ1-3, with a weak D call TRBD1 (5 bases). Germline V gene sequence: CDR1 SGHRS, CDR2 YFSETQ. CDR3 length equals 14 residues. Trimming pared 4 bases from V and 3 bases from J, leaving 11 bases between.